A single T cell receptor beta chain is shown here with its context. These data are taken from a study of blood T cell repertoires in COVID-19. Study information: The United States, Italy and Spain supplied acute and convalescent COVID-19 samples. PBMCs, B-cell-depleted T cells, or T cells provided the cDNA or gDNA that made up the material.

Germline CDR1 is MNHNS and CDR2 is SASEGT. V lost 4 bases and J lost 1; bases outside the gene matches: 11. The CDR3 sequence is 17 residues long. Followed longitudinally, the Seattle patients had been enrolled during active infection. In the original workflow: The authors estimated nucleated cell counts from reference gene primer amplification. Clones were sequenced by immunoSEQ multiplex PCR, and TCRdb holds only the in-frame ones, with some missing. The V and J calls and clone size are taken from that table; D and trimming were inferred from the DNA. The repertoire includes roughly 300,000 clones, roughly nine tenths of them detected once, and 2.2% sits in the top ten.

The clonotype was recovered from a woman in her twenties or thirties with COVID-19, enrolled during active disease. Sequencing was performed on peripheral blood. This rearrangement joins TRBV6-1 to TRBJ2-3; 7 bases are a match to TRBD2. The CDR3 loop is CASSAVGGPGGTDTQYF. Written as DNA, the CDR3 is TGTGCCAGCAGTGCCGTGGGAGGGCCGGGAGGCACAGATACGCAGTATTTT.